Listed here are 7 T cell receptor beta chains from one sample, sequenced in a study of blood T cell repertoires in COVID-19. Produced via immunoSEQ multiplex PCR; TCRdb's table is partial and in-frame only. The sample has roughly 320,000 clones; around 90% are singletons. The sequenced sample was peripheral blood. These receptors originate from a man between 70 and 80 years old with acute or convalescent COVID-19.

The rearrangement uses TRBV5-6 and TRBJ2-2; TRBD2 might be the D (6 bases). Germline V CDR1 and CDR2: SGHDT, YYEEEE. V lost 5 bases, J lost 5 bases, and 13 bases lay in between. The CDR3 covers 14 residues. The CDR3 loop is CASRRGEGTGELFF. CDR3 nucleotide sequence: TGTGCCAGCAGGCGGGGAGAGGGTACCGGGGAGCTGTTTTTT.

The chain combines TRBV6-6 with TRBJ1-4; D uncertain. Germline V gene data show CDR1 as MNHNY and CDR2 as SVGAGI (reference sequence). This CDR3 spans 15 amino acids. V gave up 3 bases and J gave up 4 bases, with 12 bases separating them. The CDR3: CASSYSSSNNEKLFF. The CDR3 DNA sequence: TGTGCCAGCAGTTATAGTTCGTCCAATAATGAAAAACTGTTTTTT.

This chain uses TRBV7-6 with TRBJ2-1, with TRBD2 identical over 9 bases. This CDR3 spans 15 amino acids. Trimming took 3 bases from V and 8 from J; bases not matched to a gene: 8. Germline V gene data show CDR1 as SGHVS and CDR2 as FNYEAQ. The CDR3 nucleotides read TGTGCCAGCAGCTTTACTAGCGGGCGCCGAGATGAGCAGTTCTTC. Translating gives CASSFTSGRRDEQFF.

V and J are TRBV6-6 and TRBJ2-2; 7 nucleotides agree with TRBD2. Germline V gene data show CDR1 as MNHNY and CDR2 as SVGAGI (reference sequence). There are 15 residues in the CDR3. Trimming cost V 7 bases and J 0 bases; bases outside gene matches: 5. The CDR3 DNA reads as TGTGCCAGCAACCTGGGAGGGACGAACACCGGGGAGCTGTTTTTT. Translating gives CASNLGGTNTGELFF.

The chain has TRBV5-1 and TRBJ2-6, with a tentative D call TRBD1 (5 bases). The CDR3 is made up of 15 amino acids. The germline V gene encodes CDR1 SGHRS and CDR2 YFSETQ. V lost 0 bases to trimming and J lost 2 bases, with 6 bases between them. The CDR3 region is CASSLAGPGANVLTF. The CDR3 coding sequence is TGCGCCAGCAGCTTGGCAGGGCCTGGGGCCAACGTCCTGACTTTC.

This clone was observed a single time. The CDR3 protein is CASSTSGTGVPEAFF. As DNA, the CDR3 is TGCGCCAGCAGCACCTCCGGGACAGGCGTCCCTGAAGCTTTCTTT. The gene calls are TRBV5-1 and TRBJ1-1; 8 bases fit TRBD1. This CDR3 has 15 residues. Germline CDR1 and CDR2: SGHRS and YFSETQ. Germline trimming cut 4 bases from V and 6 bases from J; bases unmatched to any gene: 11.

The rearrangement uses TRBV2 and TRBJ2-7; 13 bases are shared with TRBD2. The CDR3 covers 16 residues. Trimming took 2 bases from V and 4 from J; bases not matched to a gene: 5. Germline V gene data show CDR1 as SNHLY and CDR2 as FYNNEI. This CDR3 is CASSETSGRASYEQYF. CDR3 nucleotide sequence: TGTGCCAGCAGTGAAACTAGCGGGAGGGCTTCTTACGAGCAGTACTTC. Together with reference TRBV2 and TRBJ2-7, the CDR3 gives the full variable domain: EPEVTQTPSHQVTQMGQEVILRCVPISNHLYFYWYRQILGQKVEFLVSFYNNEISEKSEIFDDQFSVERPDGSNFTLKIRSTKLEDSAMYFCASSETSGRASYEQYFGPGTRLTVT.